This T cell receptor beta chain was captured in a study of cytomegalovirus exposure and HLA in healthy donors. Study summary: An early data release held 75 million to 100 million unique TCRs from HLA-typed donors. Study-wide points: A later analysis linked a missense DCLRE1C variant to TCR beta V- and J-gene trimming.

The PCR was carried out with 60 Vbeta primers and 13 Jbeta primers. Sequencing was performed with immunoSEQ multiplex PCR; in TCRdb, only in-frame clones are kept and a portion is missing. The top ten hold 3.1% of the sample, which has around 150,000 clones, roughly three quarters seen once. In regard to this clone: Its antigen remains unknown.

Trimming pared 4 bases from V and 4 bases from J, leaving 21 bases between. CDR1 and CDR2 (germline): SGHDN, FVKESK. The CDR3 loop spans 17 amino acids. The V call is TRBV14, the J call TRBJ2-3, with D possibly matching TRBD1 (7 bases). Sequencing was done on a sample of PBMCs. This sequence was found in a man aged 40-49 years in good health and CMV-seronegative. DNA of the CDR3: TGTGCCAGCAGCCGGGCGCGGGACAGCCTTAGGTCAGATACGCAGTATTTT. It translates to CASSRARDSLRSDTQYF.